These 32 T cell receptor beta chains share one sample of origin, sequenced in a study of blood T cell repertoires in COVID-19. Assay: immunoSEQ multiplex PCR; the TCRdb copy retains only in-frame clones and omits some. There are a few hundred thousand clones in the sample; about 85% occur only once, and 8.3% lies in the top ten. Sequenced sample: PBMCs or T cells enriched from blood (not recorded which). The receptors were gathered from an older woman who had recovered from COVID-19.

This clone has more than one count but fewer than ten. V is TRBV3-1 (or the pseudogene TRBV3-2) and J is TRBJ1-2; 9 nucleotides match TRBD1. This CDR3 is built from 15 residues. V lost 3 bases to trimming and J lost 8 bases; unmatched junction nucleotides: 10. CDR1 and CDR2 (germline): LGHDT, YNNKEL (reference sequence). The CDR3 DNA is TGTGCCAGCAGCCAGGTCCCCACAGGGGGCGGGGGCTACACCTTC. Translation gives CASSQVPTGGGGYTF.

The chain carries TRBV19 and TRBJ2-7; 7 positions match TRBD2. Trimming cost V 6 bases and J 2 bases; bases outside gene matches: 4. Germline V gives CDR1 LNHDA, CDR2 SQIVND (reference sequence). The CDR3 totals 13 residues. The CDR3 DNA follows: TGTGCCAGTAGGCAGCGGGGAACCTACGAGCAGTACTTC. This translates into CASRQRGTYEQYF.

The genes are TRBV20-1 and TRBJ1-1; no reliable D call. Germline V gene sequence: CDR1 DFQATT, CDR2 SNEGSKA (reference sequence). The V end was cut by 3 bases, the J end by 3 bases, with 14 bases between. The CDR3 is 14 amino acids. DNA of the CDR3: TGCAGTGCTAGTGTGGGCAGGAAGGACACTGAAGCTTTCTTT. Its protein is CSASVGRKDTEAFF.

V is TRBV24-1 and J is TRBJ2-1; 9 nucleotides align to TRBD2. CDR3 length: 16 amino acids. J gave up 3 bases and V 3 bases, and 5 bases lay outside the gene matches. Germline V gene lookup returns CDR1 KGHDR and CDR2 SFDVKD. CDR3 in DNA: TGTGCCACCAGTGATGTGACTAGCGGCAGCTACAATGAGCAGTTCTTC. Amino acids: CATSDVTSGSYNEQFF.

The chain is built from TRBV7-8 and TRBJ1-6; D gene ambiguous. Trimming pared 1 base from V and 7 bases from J, leaving 8 bases between. The CDR3 has 14 residues. Germline V gene lookup returns CDR1 SGHVS and CDR2 FQNEAQ. In DNA form, the CDR3 reads TGTGCCAGCAGCTTAGTGGCGGGGAATTCACCCCTCCACTTT. Its translation is CASSLVAGNSPLHF.

Regarding this clone: Other DNA sequences of this sample code for an identical CDR3. The V call is TRBV30, the J call TRBJ2-1; weak D call: TRBD2 (6 bases). V was cut by 3 bases and J by 4 bases, with 10 bases left in between. In germline, CDR1 is GTSNPN, CDR2 SVGIG (reference sequence). CDR3 length equals 13 residues. The CDR3 bases are TGTGCCTGGAGCGGGGGAAATTACAATGAGCAGTTCTTC. It encodes CAWSGGNYNEQFF.

The J gene is TRBJ2-2, the V gene TRBV9; D uncertain. The CDR3 has 15 residues. V was trimmed by 0 bases and J by 4 bases, leaving 10 bases between them. Germline V CDR1 and CDR2: SGDLS, YYNGEE. Here the CDR3 reads CASSVEQLPTGELFF. CDR3 bases: TGTGCCAGCAGCGTAGAACAGCTTCCCACCGGGGAGCTGTTTTTT.

CDR3 residues: CASSPGADYGYTF. For the CDR3, the DNA is TGTGCCAGCAGCCCAGGGGCCGACTATGGCTACACCTTC. The J gene is TRBJ1-2, the V gene TRBV11-3; possibly TRBD1 for D (6 bases). CDR1 and CDR2 from the germline V gene are SGHNT and YENEEA. The CDR3 consists of 13 residues. V shed 5 bases and J shed 3 bases, with 10 bases lying between them. Based on the CDR3 plus reference TRBV11-3 and TRBJ1-2, the full variable domain is EAGVVQSPRYKIIEKKQPVAFWCNPISGHNTLYWYLQNLGQGPELLIRYENEEAVDDSQLPKDRFSAERLKGVDSTLKIQPAELGDSAVYLCASSPGADYGYTFGSGTRLTVV.

This clone has a single count. The DNA for the CDR3 is TGCGCCAGCAGCTGGGGACTAGCGGGGAACACAGATACGCAGTATTTT. Residues: CASSWGLAGNTDTQYF. The chain joins TRBV5-1 to TRBJ2-3, with TRBD2 identical over 13 bases. The germline V gene encodes CDR1 SGHRS and CDR2 YFSETQ. This CDR3 spans 16 amino acids. Trimming cost V 3 bases and J 2 bases; bases outside gene matches: 3.

The V gene is TRBV5-1, the J gene TRBJ2-3, with D perhaps matching TRBD2 (6 bases). CDR3 length equals 15 residues. Germline assignment: CDR1 SGHRS and CDR2 YFSETQ. Deletions cut 0 bases from V and 2 bases from J, with 10 bases between. The CDR3 here is CASSLVGTSTDTQYF. The CDR3 nucleotides are TGCGCCAGCAGCTTGGTTGGGACTTCCACAGATACGCAGTATTTT.

The rearrangement links TRBV25-1 to TRBJ1-2; 8 bases are a match to TRBD1. Germline lookup yields CDR1 MGHDK and CDR2 SYGVNS. Trimming at V came to 2 bases and at J to 7 bases, leaving 9 bases not matched to a gene. The CDR3 length is 15 residues. The CDR3 is CASSEPRQGLGGYTF. CDR3 sequence (DNA): TGTGCCAGCAGTGAACCCCGACAGGGGCTGGGTGGCTACACCTTC.

J is TRBJ1-6 and V is TRBV6-5, with TRBD1 matching over 10 bases. This CDR3 region has 14 residues. V was pared by 6 bases and J by 5 bases, with 1 base of the junction left unmatched. Germline CDR1 is MNHEY and CDR2 is SVGAGI. The CDR3 nucleotides are TGTGCCAGCAGGGACAGGGGGAATAATTCACCCCTCCACTTT. It is translated as CASRDRGNNSPLHF.

The J gene is TRBJ1-2, the V gene TRBV2; possible D gene TRBD1, 5 bases. Germline loops: CDR1 SNHLY, CDR2 FYNNEI. The CDR3 spans 14 residues. Trimming shortened V by 4 bases and J by 4 bases, and 13 bases separated the two germline ends. The CDR3 loop is CASSALGPLYGYTF. The DNA of the CDR3 is TGTGCCAGCAGTGCCCTGGGGCCCCTCTATGGCTACACCTTC.

The chain joins TRBV5-1 to TRBJ1-1; D not certain. V was cut by 1 base and J by 4 bases, with 14 bases left in between. Per the germline V gene, CDR1 is SGHRS and CDR2 is YFSETQ. CDR3 length: 15 residues. Here the CDR3 reads CASSLTLTSTTEAFF. CDR3 in DNA: TGCGCCAGCAGCTTGACACTAACCTCGACCACTGAAGCTTTCTTT. The whole variable domain, remainder taken from reference TRBV5-1 and TRBJ1-1, is KAGVTQTPRYLIKTRGQQVTLSCSPISGHRSVSWYQQTPGQGLQFLFEYFSETQRNKGNFPGRFSGRQFSNSRSEMNVSTLELGDSALYLCASSLTLTSTTEAFFGQGTRLTVV.

The chain employs TRBV23-1 and TRBJ2-4; D is undetermined. TRBV23-1 falls under the ORF class, with uncertain function. V lost 4 bases and J lost 0, with 16 bases in between. CDR3 length: 17 amino acids. The CDR3 loop is CASSPSRPGLAKNIQYF. The CDR3 DNA follows: TGCGCCAGCAGTCCCTCTAGGCCGGGTCTAGCCAAAAACATTCAGTACTTC.

The chain carries TRBV2 and TRBJ1-5, with D unclear. Germline loops: CDR1 SNHLY, CDR2 FYNNEI. V was clipped by 2 bases and J by 0 bases, with 8 bases between them. CDR3 length: 15 amino acids. The chain's CDR3 is CASSENNHSNQPQHF. DNA for the CDR3: TGTGCCAGCAGTGAAAACAACCATAGCAATCAGCCCCAGCATTTT.

The chain joins TRBV11-3 to TRBJ2-7, with D possibly matching TRBD1 (5 bases). CDR3 size: 15 residues. V was trimmed by 1 base and J by 5 bases, leaving 15 bases between them. Germline loops: CDR1 SGHNT, CDR2 YENEEA. CDR3 in DNA: TGTGCCAGCAGCTTAGTGGCCCAGGGTTGGGACGAGCAGTACTTC. It yields the protein CASSLVAQGWDEQYF.

V gene TRBV7-2 combines with J gene TRBJ2-3; 7 bases align to TRBD2. The J segment lost 3 bases and the V segment lost 7 bases, leaving 7 bases of the junction unmatched. Germline CDR1 SGHTA, CDR2 FQGNSA. This CDR3 spans 14 amino acids. The CDR3 protein is CASTVTSTTDTQYF. CDR3 nucleotide sequence: TGTGCCAGCACCGTGACTAGCACGACAGATACGCAGTATTTT.

V is TRBV4-1 and J is TRBJ1-2; 9 bases are a match to TRBD1. The CDR3 is made up of 16 amino acids. CDR1 is MGHRA, CDR2 YSYEKL, per germline. The J segment lost 0 bases and the V segment lost 1 base, leaving 3 bases of the junction unmatched. The CDR3 sequence is CASSQGDREPNYGYTF. The CDR3 DNA reads as TGCGCCAGCAGCCAAGGGGACAGGGAACCTAACTATGGCTACACCTTC.

The rearrangement joins TRBV2 to TRBJ2-5; 8 bases are shared with TRBD2. Trimming at V came to 6 bases and at J to 2 bases, leaving 14 bases not matched to a gene. Per the germline V gene, CDR1 is SNHLY and CDR2 is FYNNEI. There are 17 residues in the CDR3. CDR3 coding DNA: TGTGCCAGCAGGGGAGGGCGTGCCAGCGGGGGACAAGAGACCCAGTACTTC. The encoded protein is CASRGGRASGGQETQYF.

The V call is TRBV7-2, the J call TRBJ2-5; D might be TRBD1 (5 bases). CDR1 SGHTA and CDR2 FQGNSA come from the germline V gene. The V gene lost 3 bases and the J gene lost 6 bases, with 11 bases spanning the gap. The CDR3 has 13 residues. CDR3 in DNA: TGTGCCAGCAGCTTGGGGCAGCTTCAGACCCAGTACTTC. This encodes CASSLGQLQTQYF. Complete variable domain (other parts from reference TRBV7-2 and TRBJ2-5): GAGVSQSPSNKVTEKGKDVELRCDPISGHTALYWYRQSLGQGLEFLIYFQGNSAPDKSGLPSDRFSAERTGGSVSTLTIQRTQQEDSAVYLCASSLGQLQTQYFGPGTRLLVL.

The DNA for the CDR3 is TGTGCCAGCTCACCAAAGGGGGGACAGGGGGTGCACGGGCAGTACGTC. Translation: CASSPKGGQGVHGQYV. The rearrangement joins TRBV18 to TRBJ2-7; 11 positions agree with TRBD1. CDR1 and CDR2 from the germline V gene are KGHSH and LQKENI. V shed 2 bases and J 9 bases; nucleotides not matched to a gene: 12. CDR3 length: 16 amino acids.

As for this clone: Other DNA sequences in the sample encode the same CDR3. The chain combines TRBV9 with TRBJ1-3; D unclear. The germline V and J ends were trimmed by 3 bases and 0 bases, with 7 bases remaining between them. Germline loops: CDR1 SGDLS, CDR2 YYNGEE. The CDR3 has 14 residues. The DNA for the CDR3 is TGTGCCAGCAGCGCGGGTATCTCTGGAAACACCATATATTTT. Translation gives CASSAGISGNTIYF.

The chain carries TRBV6-5 and TRBJ1-1; tentative D call: TRBD1 (5 bases). CDR3 length: 13 amino acids. Germline loops: CDR1 MNHEY, CDR2 SVGAGI. V was trimmed by 3 bases and J by 6 bases, leaving 11 bases between them. The CDR3 is CASSYWGDAEAFF. For the CDR3, the DNA is TGTGCCAGCAGTTATTGGGGCGACGCTGAAGCTTTCTTT.

The chain's CDR3 is CASSQDGTAGRPQHF. The CDR3, as DNA: TGCGCCAGCAGCCAAGATGGGACAGCCGGTCGGCCCCAGCATTTT. The chain employs TRBV4-1 and TRBJ1-5; 7 positions match TRBD1. Unmatched junction bases numbered 8, after V lost 0 bases and J lost 9 bases. The CDR3 is 15 amino acids. CDR1 MGHRA and CDR2 YSYEKL come from the germline V gene.

The chain has TRBV12-5 and TRBJ2-3; D is ambiguous. CDR1 is LGHNT, CDR2 FRNRAP, per germline. The CDR3 contains 13 residues. Trimming removed 0 bases from V and 5 bases from J, with 6 bases in between. The CDR3 is CASGLVREDTQYF. Written as DNA, the CDR3 is TGTGCTAGTGGTTTGGTACGCGAAGATACGCAGTATTTT.

The J gene is TRBJ1-2, the V gene TRBV9; D uncertain. Trimming took off 0 bases at V and 8 bases at J, with 17 bases between the two ends. Per germline, CDR1 SGDLS and CDR2 YYNGEE. The CDR3 consists of 15 residues. In DNA, the CDR3 is TGTGCCAGCAGCGTAGCGGAGGACCCCTCGTTCGGCTACACCTTC. Protein product: CASSVAEDPSFGYTF.

The chain links TRBV4-1 to TRBJ1-5; no definite D call. CDR3 length: 12 amino acids. V lost 1 base to trimming and J lost 10 bases, with 8 bases between them. Germline CDR1 reads MGHRA; CDR2 reads YSYEKL. The CDR3 region is CASSQGRGPQHF. The DNA for the CDR3 is TGCGCCAGCAGCCAAGGCCGCGGTCCCCAGCATTTT.

V is TRBV24-1 and J is TRBJ2-1, with 8 nucleotides matching TRBD2. Germline CDR1 and CDR2: KGHDR and SFDVKD. V lost 6 bases and J lost 3; bases outside the gene matches: 9. The CDR3 is 16 residues long. For the CDR3, the DNA is TGTGCCACCAGTACAGATAGCGGGGACATCTACAATGAGCAGTTCTTC. Translated: CATSTDSGDIYNEQFF.

This sequence joins TRBV5-5 and TRBJ1-1; 7 bases are a match to TRBD1. CDR1 is SGHKS and CDR2 is YYEKEE in the germline V gene (reference sequence). With 4 bases clipped from V and 2 bases from J, the junction kept 11 bases outside the gene matches. The CDR3 has 16 amino acids. CDR3 loop: CASSRQGWRSNTEAFF. The CDR3 DNA reads TGTGCCAGCAGCAGACAGGGATGGAGGAGCAACACTGAAGCTTTCTTT.

This chain joins TRBV5-1 and TRBJ2-3; 10 nucleotides agree with TRBD2. Germline lookup yields CDR1 SGHRS and CDR2 YFSETQ. The ends lost 1 base at V and 3 bases at J; junction bases unmatched: 2. The CDR3 covers 15 residues. The CDR3 sequence: CASSLRGLATDTQYF. DNA of the CDR3: TGCGCCAGCAGCTTGAGGGGACTAGCGACAGATACGCAGTATTTT.

CDR3 region: CASSDPGQGNTQYF. The CDR3 nucleotides read TGCGCCAGCAGCGATCCGGGACAGGGCAATACGCAGTATTTT. The chain couples TRBV4-1 to TRBJ2-3, with 9 bases that match TRBD1. With V trimmed by 5 bases and J by 7 bases, 7 bases remained unmatched. The CDR3 totals 14 residues. Germline V gene sequence: CDR1 MGHRA, CDR2 YSYEKL.